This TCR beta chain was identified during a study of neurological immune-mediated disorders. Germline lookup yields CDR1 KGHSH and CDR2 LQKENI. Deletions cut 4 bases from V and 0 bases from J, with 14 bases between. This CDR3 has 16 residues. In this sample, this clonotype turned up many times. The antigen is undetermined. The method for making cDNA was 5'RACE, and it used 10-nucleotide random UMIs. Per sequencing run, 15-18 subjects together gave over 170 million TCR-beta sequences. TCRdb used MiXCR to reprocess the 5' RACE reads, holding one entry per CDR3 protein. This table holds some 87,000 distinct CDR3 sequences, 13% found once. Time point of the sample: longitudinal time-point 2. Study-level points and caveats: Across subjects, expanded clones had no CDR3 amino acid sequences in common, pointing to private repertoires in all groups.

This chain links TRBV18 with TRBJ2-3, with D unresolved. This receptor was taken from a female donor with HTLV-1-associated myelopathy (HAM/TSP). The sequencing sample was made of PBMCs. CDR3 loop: CASSQVQQISTDTQYF. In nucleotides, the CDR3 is TGTGCCAGCTCACAGGTTCAGCAAATTAGCACAGATACGCAGTATTTT.